Following are 32 T cell receptor beta chains from one sample sequenced in a study of blood T cell repertoires in COVID-19. The assay was immunoSEQ multiplex PCR, and TCRdb's table has in-frame clones only and misses some. In the table there are about 60,000 clones, about 80% of which are singletons. Sequenced material: peripheral blood. These receptors all come from a man aged 55 to 70 with acute or convalescent COVID-19.

The genes are TRBV18 and TRBJ1-6; TRBD1 is a possible D gene (5 bases). Germline-derived CDR1 and CDR2 are KGHSH and LQKENI. CDR3 length: 16 amino acids. V was cut by 2 bases and J by 14 bases, with 22 bases left in between. The CDR3 sequence: CASSPSLGPGLLSLHF. CDR3 nucleotide sequence: TGTGCCAGCTCACCAAGTTTAGGCCCAGGGCTATTATCCCTCCACTTT. The full variable domain, rest sourced from reference TRBV18 and TRBJ1-6, is NAGVMQNPRHLVRRRGQEARLRCSPMKGHSHVYWYRQLPEEGLKFMVYLQKENIIDESGMPKERFSAEFPKEGPSILRIQQVVRGDSAAYFCASSPSLGPGLLSLHFGNGTRLTVT.

The rearrangement links TRBV12-5 to TRBJ2-1; D is perhaps TRBD2 (7 bases). The CDR3 is 13 residues long. The V gene lost 7 bases and the J gene lost 3 bases, with 10 bases spanning the gap. Germline lookup yields CDR1 LGHNT and CDR2 FRNRAP. This CDR3 reads CASEGGLYNEQFF. The CDR3 DNA sequence: TGTGCTAGTGAGGGGGGGCTCTACAATGAGCAGTTCTTC.

The table lists this clone with a count of one. The chain links TRBV24-1 to TRBJ2-3, with D maybe TRBD1 (6 bases). Germline CDR1 is KGHDR and CDR2 is SFDVKD. Trimming cost V 2 bases and J 6 bases, with 23 bases left between them. This CDR3 has 18 amino acids. The CDR3 DNA reads TGTGCCACCAGTGATTGGTTGAAGGCAGGGGAAATTTCGGATACGCAGTATTTT. Its translation is CATSDWLKAGEISDTQYF.

The chain links TRBV2 to TRBJ1-5, with 12 nucleotides matching TRBD1. Looked up from germline, CDR1 is SNHLY and CDR2 is FYNNEI. The V and J ends lost 4 bases and 7 bases, in that order; junction bases with no gene match: 14. The CDR3 is 18 residues long. The CDR3 bases are TGTGCCAGCAGTGTTTTTCCGGGACAGGGGGCCGGGGACCAGCCCCAGCATTTT. Protein: CASSVFPGQGAGDQPQHF. The variable domain in full, completed from reference TRBV2 and TRBJ1-5, reads EPEVTQTPSHQVTQMGQEVILRCVPISNHLYFYWYRQILGQKVEFLVSFYNNEISEKSEIFDDQFSVERPDGSNFTLKIRSTKLEDSAMYFCASSVFPGQGAGDQPQHFGDGTRLSIL.

The rearrangement joins TRBV29-1 to TRBJ2-7; D may be TRBD1 (6 bases). This CDR3 spans 12 amino acids. Germline V gene data show CDR1 as SQVTM and CDR2 as ANQGSEA. V was shortened by 7 bases and J by 7 bases, with 17 bases between the two germline ends. CDR3 in amino acids: CSAEQGSGEQYF. CDR3 nucleotides: TGCAGCGCCGAACAGGGCTCGGGGGAGCAGTACTTC.

This chain uses TRBV30 with TRBJ1-1; D ambiguous. Per the germline V gene, CDR1 is GTSNPN and CDR2 is SVGIG (reference sequence). The CDR3 is made up of 13 amino acids. The V gene lost 4 bases and the J gene lost 7 bases, with 16 bases spanning the gap. CDR3 DNA: TGTGCCTGGACCCTCGCCAGAAGCGGTGAAGCTTTCTTT. It codes for CAWTLARSGEAFF.

In DNA form, the CDR3 reads TGTGCCAGCAGACAGGGCTACGAGCAGTACGTC. As protein: CASRQGYEQYV. This sequence joins TRBV2 and TRBJ2-7; the D gene is possibly TRBD1 (6 bases). V shed 6 bases and J shed 3 bases, with 6 bases lying between them. CDR3 size: 11 residues. Germline V lookup: CDR1 SNHLY, CDR2 FYNNEI.

The genes are TRBV7-2 and TRBJ1-1, with TRBD1 matching over 8 bases. The germline V gene encodes CDR1 SGHTA and CDR2 FQGNSA. The trim removed 0 bases at V and 5 bases at J, leaving 14 bases unmatched. CDR3 length: 18 amino acids. CDR3 residues: CASSLAAIGRGRRTEAFF. CDR3 DNA sequence: TGTGCCAGCAGCTTAGCGGCGATTGGCAGGGGGCGTCGGACTGAAGCTTTCTTT.

The chain couples TRBV7-2 to TRBJ2-5, with D possibly being TRBD1 (6 bases). Germline V lookup: CDR1 SGHTA, CDR2 FQGNSA. This CDR3 comprises 16 residues. V lost 1 base, J lost 7 bases, and 19 bases lay in between. CDR3: CASSLVSTGRGRTQYF. CDR3 DNA sequence: TGTGCCAGCAGCTTAGTATCGACAGGCCGCGGTCGGACCCAGTACTTC.

V and J are TRBV15 and TRBJ2-2; 10 bases are shared with TRBD1. V was pared by 3 bases and J by 6 bases, with 7 bases of the junction left unmatched. In germline, CDR1 is LNHNV, CDR2 YYDKDF (reference sequence). The CDR3 runs to 16 residues. CDR3 sequence (DNA): TGTGCCACCAGCAGGGGGACAGGGGTTCGGGCCGGGGAGCTGTTTTTT. Translation gives CATSRGTGVRAGELFF.

The rearrangement links TRBV7-2 to TRBJ1-5; D might be TRBD1 (5 bases). The CDR3 has 13 residues. V lost 3 bases and J 8 bases, leaving 11 bases between the germline ends. CDR1 is SGHTA, CDR2 FQGNSA, per germline. The CDR3 protein is CASSLTELKPQHF. The DNA of the CDR3 is TGTGCCAGCAGCTTGACAGAATTGAAGCCCCAGCATTTT. The full variable domain, its missing parts supplied by reference TRBV7-2 and TRBJ1-5, is GAGVSQSPSNKVTEKGKDVELRCDPISGHTALYWYRQSLGQGLEFLIYFQGNSAPDKSGLPSDRFSAERTGGSVSTLTIQRTQQEDSAVYLCASSLTELKPQHFGDGTRLSIL.

The chain is built from TRBV5-1 and TRBJ2-2; tentative D call: TRBD1 (6 bases). V was clipped by 2 bases and J by 6 bases, with 14 bases between them. Looked up from germline, CDR1 is SGHRS and CDR2 is YFSETQ. CDR3 length: 15 residues. In DNA form, the CDR3 reads TGCGCCAGCAGCTTTGGACAGAAAAAGGCCGGGGAGCTGTTTTTT. It encodes CASSFGQKKAGELFF.

The J gene is TRBJ2-7, the V gene TRBV14, with a weak D call TRBD1 (5 bases). V gave up 4 bases and J gave up 7 bases, with 14 bases separating them. The CDR3 consists of 13 residues. Germline V gene data show CDR1 as SGHDN and CDR2 as FVKESK. The CDR3 region is CASSPRTSREQYF. The CDR3 DNA reads TGTGCCAGCAGCCCACGGACATCACGGGAGCAGTACTTC.

The V call is TRBV7-9, the J call TRBJ2-1; maybe TRBD1 (6 bases). This CDR3 has 19 amino acids. V was shortened by 5 bases and J by 2 bases, with 25 bases between the two germline ends. In germline, CDR1 is SEHNR, CDR2 FQNEAQ (reference sequence). The CDR3 loop is CASSDKRGRGAIPYNEQFF. The CDR3 region has the DNA TGTGCCAGCAGCGACAAAAGGGGCAGGGGCGCCATCCCCTACAATGAGCAGTTCTTC.

J is TRBJ1-2 and V is TRBV19, with TRBD1 identical over 8 bases. With V trimmed by 8 bases and J by 8 bases, 10 bases remained unmatched. CDR1 and CDR2 from the germline V gene are LNHDA and SQIVND (reference sequence). This CDR3 contains 13 residues. CDR3 nucleotides: TGTGCCAGTCAGAGGACCCAGGGGGCCGGCTACACCTTC. Translating gives CASQRTQGAGYTF.

The chain employs TRBV15 and TRBJ1-2; 7 nucleotides agree with TRBD1. Germline V lookup: CDR1 LNHNV, CDR2 YYDKDF (reference sequence). V lost 3 bases and J lost 5; bases outside the gene matches: 9. This CDR3 region has 15 residues. The CDR3 nucleotides are TGTGCCACCAGCAGCCTTTCCGGGACAGAGTATGGCTACACCTTC. Amino acids: CATSSLSGTEYGYTF.

V and J are TRBV7-2 and TRBJ1-6; D possibly corresponds to TRBD1 (6 bases). V was cut by 1 base and J by 5 bases, with 9 bases left in between. Germline CDR1 SGHTA, CDR2 FQGNSA. CDR3 length: 15 amino acids. CDR3 region: CASSLEAGDNSPLHF. CDR3 DNA sequence: TGTGCCAGCAGCTTAGAGGCAGGGGATAATTCACCCCTCCACTTT.

V usage is TRBV9 and J usage is TRBJ1-5; TRBD1 matches 7 bases. The J segment lost 3 bases and the V segment lost 3 bases, leaving 6 bases of the junction unmatched. The CDR3 totals 15 residues. CDR1 SGDLS and CDR2 YYNGEE come from the germline V gene. Here the CDR3 DNA reads TGTGCCAGCAGCGCCCGGGACAGACCCAATCAGCCCCAGCATTTT. Protein sequence: CASSARDRPNQPQHF. Supplemented by reference TRBV9 and TRBJ1-5, the full variable domain reads DSGVTQTPKHLITATGQRVTLRCSPRSGDLSVYWYQQSLDQGLQFLIQYYNGEERAKGNILERFSAQQFPDLHSELNLSSLELGDSALYFCASSARDRPNQPQHFGDGTRLSIL.

The V gene is TRBV5-6, the J gene TRBJ2-7; 11 bases agree with TRBD2. V was clipped by 5 bases and J by 2 bases; unmatched bases: 3. The V gene's germline CDR1 is SGHDT and CDR2 YYEEEE. The CDR3 sequence is 14 residues long. The DNA of the CDR3 is TGTGCCAGCAGGCAGGGACTAGCGGCCTACGAGCAGTACGTC. Its protein product is CASRQGLAAYEQYV.

The chain links TRBV5-6 to TRBJ1-5; possible D gene TRBD1, 6 bases. The CDR3 is 13 amino acids. Looked up from germline, CDR1 is SGHDT and CDR2 is YYEEEE. Trimming took 4 bases from V and 11 from J, leaving 16 bases between them. The CDR3 is CASSIAGVMAQHF. CDR3 bases: TGTGCCAGCAGCATCGCAGGGGTAATGGCCCAGCATTTT.

V and J are TRBV7-9 and TRBJ1-4; D gene uncertain. The germline CDR1 and CDR2 sequences are SEHNR and FQNEAQ (reference sequence). V lost 4 bases, J lost 4 bases, and 7 bases lay in between. The CDR3 consists of 13 residues. CDR3 loop: CASSSSINEKLFF. CDR3 nucleotide sequence: TGTGCCAGCAGCTCGAGTATTAATGAAAAACTGTTTTTT.

The rearrangement links TRBV19 to TRBJ1-5; 9 nucleotides match TRBD1. V gave up 5 bases and J gave up 3 bases; unmatched junction bases: 14. The germline V gene has CDR1 LNHDA and CDR2 SQIVND (reference sequence). This CDR3 has 18 amino acids. Here the CDR3 DNA reads TGTGCCAGTAGTCCCGGACGAGTGACAGGGGGGAACAATCAGCCCCAGCATTTT. Residues: CASSPGRVTGGNNQPQHF.

This clone was counted a few times. The chain joins TRBV2 to TRBJ1-5, with 8 bases lining up with TRBD1. This CDR3 contains 12 residues. Per germline, CDR1 SNHLY and CDR2 FYNNEI. Trimming took 6 bases from V and 6 from J; bases not matched to a gene: 1. In nucleotides, the CDR3 is TGTGCCAGCAGGACAGGGGTTCAGCCCCAGCATTTT. It codes for CASRTGVQPQHF.

The V call is TRBV7-8, the J call TRBJ1-2; 8 nucleotides agree with TRBD1. The CDR3 has 15 amino acids. With 1 base clipped from V and 4 bases from J, the junction kept 5 bases outside the gene matches. CDR1 is SGHVS and CDR2 is FQNEAQ in the germline V gene. CDR3 in amino acids: CASSLGAGGSYGYTF. CDR3 DNA sequence: TGTGCCAGCAGCTTAGGGGCAGGGGGCTCCTATGGCTACACCTTC.

The chain is built from TRBV6-2 or TRBV6-3 and TRBJ2-1; D possibly corresponds to TRBD2 (7 bases). Per germline, CDR1 MNHEY and CDR2 SVGEGT. This CDR3 region has 16 residues. The V end was cut by 6 bases, the J end by 5 bases, with 20 bases between. The CDR3 bases are TGTGCCAGCAGCTTCCTCCCCGGGGGGCTACACAATGAGCAGTTCTTC. Translating gives CASSFLPGGLHNEQFF.

The V call is TRBV11-2, the J call TRBJ1-1; D is uncertain. This CDR3 has 15 amino acids. Per the germline V gene, CDR1 is SGHAT and CDR2 is FQNNGV. Between the trimmed V and J ends, which lost 0 bases and 8 bases, there was a span of 16 bases. In DNA, the CDR3 is TGTGCCAGCAGCTTAGAAGGTCGAACCCGCAGGGAAGCTTTCTTT. Its translation: CASSLEGRTRREAFF.

The V call is TRBV5-1, the J call TRBJ1-2; the D is unclear. CDR3 length: 14 amino acids. V lost 0 bases to trimming and J lost 2 bases, with 8 bases between them. From germline, CDR1 is SGHRS and CDR2 YFSETQ. The CDR3 nucleotides are TGCGCCAGCAGCTTGGACGCAGGAAACTATGGCTACACCTTC. This codes for CASSLDAGNYGYTF.

The V and J genes are TRBV5-1 and TRBJ1-1; D not certain. This CDR3 is 13 amino acids long. The V and J ends lost 5 bases and 4 bases respectively, with 12 bases between them. CDR1 is SGHRS and CDR2 is YFSETQ in the germline V gene. The CDR3 region has the DNA TGCGCCAGCAGGACTTCGGGAAGCACTGAAGCTTTCTTT. It specifies CASRTSGSTEAFF.

The chain recombines TRBV6-5 with TRBJ2-2; 9 nucleotides agree with TRBD1. Germline lookup yields CDR1 MNHEY and CDR2 SVGAGI. This CDR3 spans 15 amino acids. After removal of 6 bases from V and 4 bases from J, the junction contained 6 bases not matched to a gene. The CDR3 protein is CASRKGQGFTGELFF. The CDR3 nucleotides read TGTGCCAGCAGGAAGGGACAGGGATTCACCGGGGAGCTGTTTTTT.

The V gene is TRBV6-6, the J gene TRBJ2-2; TRBD2 agrees at 13 bases. Germline CDR1 and CDR2: MNHNY and SVGAGI (reference sequence). J was trimmed by 1 base and V by 6 bases; bases with no gene match: 2. The CDR3 extends over 16 amino acids. The CDR3 loop is CASSRTSGGNTGELFF. CDR3 bases: TGTGCCAGCAGCCGGACTAGCGGGGGGAACACCGGGGAGCTGTTTTTT.

The table lists this clone with a few counts. The chain combines TRBV7-9 with TRBJ1-3; D is possibly TRBD1 (6 bases). Germline V gene lookup returns CDR1 SEHNR and CDR2 FQNEAQ (reference sequence). The CDR3 has 14 amino acids. V dropped 3 bases and J dropped 2 bases, with 8 bases sitting between them. CDR3 nucleotide sequence: TGTGCCAGCAGCTTCGCAGGGGCTGGAAACACCATATATTTT. Protein product: CASSFAGAGNTIYF.

The V gene is TRBV6-5, the J gene TRBJ2-1; 11 bases align to TRBD2. This CDR3 region has 15 residues. CDR1 and CDR2 (germline): MNHEY, SVGAGI. V shed 4 bases and J 5 bases; nucleotides not matched to a gene: 4. This CDR3 reads CASSFSGGANNEQFF. In DNA, the CDR3 is TGTGCCAGCAGTTTTAGCGGGGGGGCTAACAATGAGCAGTTCTTC.